These 32 T cell receptor beta chains were sequenced from one sample in a study of T cells in localized non-small cell lung cancer. The repertoire was sequenced with immunoSEQ multiplex PCR; TCRdb's copy has only in-frame clones and lacks some. The sample lists 35,000 or so clones, around 88% occurring once. Material: peripheral blood, obtained before any cancer treatment. Receptors were obtained from a woman aged 40-69 years with stage I lung adenocarcinoma.

The chain uses TRBV6-6 and TRBJ1-2; D uncertain. The germline gives CDR1 MNHNY, CDR2 SVGAGI (reference sequence). The CDR3 length is 14 residues. The ends were cut back, 0 bases at V and 5 bases at J, with 10 bases in the middle. CDR3 region: CASSYSGQIYGYTF. The CDR3 DNA reads as TGTGCCAGCAGTTACTCCGGGCAGATTTATGGCTACACCTTC.

V and J are TRBV7-9 and TRBJ2-5; the match to TRBD2 covers 10 bases. Per germline, CDR1 SEHNR and CDR2 FQNEAQ (reference sequence). Losses at the gene ends were 4 bases for V and 3 bases for J; bases not matched to a gene: 2. The CDR3 contains 14 residues. CDR3 nucleotides: TGTGCCAGCAGCTATACTAGCGGGGAAGAGACCCAGTACTTC. It codes for CASSYTSGEETQYF.

The V call is TRBV5-5, the J call TRBJ1-6; maybe TRBD1 (5 bases). Germline loops: CDR1 SGHKS, CDR2 YYEKEE (reference sequence). V was clipped by 0 bases and J by 8 bases, with 9 bases between them. This CDR3 region has 14 residues. DNA for the CDR3: TGTGCCAGCAGCTTGGGCCCGGGGGATTCACCCCTCCACTTT. Its translation is CASSLGPGDSPLHF.

The V gene is TRBV28, the J gene TRBJ1-1; 7 bases agree with TRBD1. CDR3 size: 20 residues. Trimming took 2 bases from V and 6 from J; bases not matched to a gene: 24. In germline, CDR1 is MDHEN, CDR2 SYDVKM. Here the CDR3 reads CASSLARFRDSSFRAPEAFF. DNA for the CDR3: TGTGCCAGCAGTTTAGCGCGTTTCCGGGACAGTAGCTTCAGGGCGCCTGAAGCTTTCTTT.

This clone has just one count. The genes are TRBV15 and TRBJ2-1, with TRBD2 as a possible D gene (7 bases). The V end was cut by 0 bases, the J end by 13 bases, with 16 bases between. This CDR3 is built from 14 residues. In germline, CDR1 is LNHNV, CDR2 YYDKDF (reference sequence). The CDR3 sequence is CATSRDRSWGGQFF. The CDR3, as DNA: TGTGCCACCAGCAGAGATCGTTCGTGGGGGGGCCAGTTCTTC. The whole variable domain, filled in from reference TRBV15 and TRBJ2-1, reads DAMVIQNPRYQVTQFGKPVTLSCSQTLNHNVMYWYQQKSSQAPKLLFHYYDKDFNNEADTPDNFQSRRPNTSFCFLDIRSPGLGDTAMYLCATSRDRSWGGQFFGPGTRLTVL.

This rearrangement joins TRBV5-4 to TRBJ1-3, with TRBD1 identical over 8 bases. Germline V gene data show CDR1 as SGHNT and CDR2 as YYREEE (reference sequence). This CDR3 has 16 amino acids. The ends lost 4 bases at V and 2 bases at J; junction bases unmatched: 8. DNA of the CDR3: TGTGCCAGCAGCCGGACAGGGCTCGGAGCTGGAAACACCATATATTTT. Translating gives CASSRTGLGAGNTIYF.

Only one count was recorded for this clone. V is TRBV6-1 and J is TRBJ2-7; the D gene could be TRBD1 or TRBD2 (5 bases each). CDR1 and CDR2 from the germline V gene are MNHNS and SASEGT. Trimming shortened V by 4 bases and J by 5 bases, and 18 bases separated the two germline ends. CDR3 length equals 15 residues. The CDR3 reads CASSGLYAGDDEQYF. CDR3 bases: TGTGCCAGCAGTGGTCTGTATGCTGGGGACGACGAGCAGTACTTC.

The chain links TRBV11-1 to TRBJ2-3, with D perhaps being TRBD1 or TRBD2 (6 bases each). V lost 3 bases to trimming and J lost 3 bases, with 16 bases between them. CDR1 is SGHAT, CDR2 FQDESV, per germline (reference sequence). The CDR3 sequence is 16 residues long. The CDR3 region is CASSFMGGIRTDTQYF. In DNA, the CDR3 is TGTGCCAGCAGCTTTATGGGGGGCATTAGGACAGATACGCAGTATTTT.

V gene TRBV15 combines with J gene TRBJ2-5, with 12 nucleotides matching TRBD2. CDR3 length: 16 amino acids. The ends lost 0 bases at V and 4 bases at J; junction bases unmatched: 3. From germline, CDR1 is LNHNV and CDR2 YYDKDF (reference sequence). CDR3 in DNA: TGTGCCACCAGCAGAGATCCTAGCGGGGGGGCAGAGACCCAGTACTTC. Encoded protein: CATSRDPSGGAETQYF.

The chain couples TRBV7-3 to TRBJ2-1; 10 bases agree with TRBD2. The CDR3 is 15 amino acids. V trimming: 5 bases; J trimming: 6 bases; junction bases outside the gene matches: 7. Germline values: CDR1 SGHTA, CDR2 FQGTGA. In DNA, the CDR3 is TGTGCCAGCAGCCCTGACGTAGCGGGGGGCAATGAGCAGTTCTTC. Protein sequence: CASSPDVAGGNEQFF. Using reference TRBV7-3 and TRBJ2-1 for the parts outside the CDR3, the full variable domain is GAGVSQTPSNKVTEKGKYVELRCDPISGHTALYWYRQSLGQGPEFLIYFQGTGAADDSGLPNDRFFAVRPEGSVSTLKIQRTERGDSAVYLCASSPDVAGGNEQFFGPGTRLTVL.

The CDR3 DNA reads TGTGCCAGCTCACCCCCTCGGGACAGGGTCTACAATGAGCAGTTCTTC. Its translation is CASSPPRDRVYNEQFF. The chain has TRBV18 and TRBJ2-1; 9 bases fit TRBD1. This CDR3 contains 16 residues. Germline V gene sequence: CDR1 KGHSH, CDR2 LQKENI. Germline trimming cut 3 bases from V and 3 bases from J; bases unmatched to any gene: 6.

The chain employs TRBV5-1 and TRBJ1-4; tentatively, D is TRBD1 (6 bases). The CDR3 extends over 15 amino acids. Germline V gene lookup returns CDR1 SGHRS and CDR2 YFSETQ. V lost 0 bases to trimming and J lost 4 bases, with 10 bases between them. The CDR3 nucleotides read TGCGCCAGCAGCTTGGGCAGGGGAGTTAATGAAAAACTGTTTTTT. Residues: CASSLGRGVNEKLFF.

The chain carries TRBV4-2 and TRBJ1-5, with 10 bases fitting TRBD1. The CDR3 has 21 amino acids. Germline trimming cut 4 bases from V and 5 bases from J; bases unmatched to any gene: 23. Germline V gene sequence: CDR1 LGHNA, CDR2 YNFKEQ. CDR3 in amino acids: CASSRRLSGTGAAPGYQPQHF. CDR3 DNA: TGTGCCAGCAGCCGCCGACTATCTGGGACAGGGGCCGCCCCGGGTTATCAGCCCCAGCATTTT.

J is TRBJ1-1 and V is TRBV18; D gene ambiguous. Deletions cut 6 bases from V and 1 base from J, with 15 bases between. Looked up from germline, CDR1 is KGHSH and CDR2 is LQKENI. The CDR3 runs to 15 residues. The CDR3, as DNA: TGTGCCAGCTCCCCCCAAGGCGTGGGGAACACTGAAGCTTTCTTT. It is translated as CASSPQGVGNTEAFF.

J is TRBJ1-1 and V is TRBV5-1; 7 bases map to TRBD1. Germline trimming cut 4 bases from V and 4 bases from J; bases unmatched to any gene: 10. The CDR3 runs to 15 residues. Germline CDR1 reads SGHRS; CDR2 reads YFSETQ. In DNA form, the CDR3 reads TGCGCCAGCAGCCCAACAACAGGGGCCGCCACTGAAGCTTTCTTT. The encoded protein is CASSPTTGAATEAFF.

CDR3 sequence reads: CASSRQGSTEAFF. In DNA form, the CDR3 reads TGCGCCAGCAGCCGACAGGGATCCACTGAAGCTTTCTTT. V gene TRBV4-1 combines with J gene TRBJ1-1; 7 nucleotides align to TRBD1. The V and J ends lost 4 bases and 4 bases, in that order; junction bases with no gene match: 3. The CDR3 has 13 residues. Germline V CDR1 and CDR2: MGHRA, YSYEKL.

J is TRBJ2-3 and V is TRBV4-1, with TRBD2 matching 9 bases. The CDR3 is 16 amino acids. Germline trimming cut 1 base from V and 4 bases from J; bases unmatched to any gene: 6. The germline V gene encodes CDR1 MGHRA and CDR2 YSYEKL. The CDR3 loop reads CASSQGNSGGSDTQYF. CDR3 bases: TGCGCCAGCAGCCAAGGTAATAGCGGGGGCTCAGATACGCAGTATTTT.

This chain links TRBV7-9 with TRBJ2-5; D unresolved. The CDR3 extends over 14 amino acids. The germline V gene has CDR1 SEHNR and CDR2 FQNEAQ (reference sequence). Trimming left V 2 bases short and J 4 bases short, with 11 bases between. The CDR3 spells CASSLNRQPETQYF. The CDR3, as DNA: TGTGCCAGCAGCTTAAATCGGCAGCCAGAGACCCAGTACTTC.

The chain uses TRBV28 and TRBJ1-2; 12 nucleotides line up with TRBD1. In germline, CDR1 is MDHEN, CDR2 SYDVKM. The CDR3 is 16 residues long. J lost 3 bases, V lost 4 bases, and 6 bases had no gene match. The CDR3 DNA reads as TGTGCCAGCAGTTCGGGACAGGGGGCGCAGCACTATGGCTACACCTTC. As protein: CASSSGQGAQHYGYTF.

V and J are TRBV19 and TRBJ1-1; 7 bases are a match to TRBD1. The CDR3 consists of 16 residues. In germline, CDR1 is LNHDA, CDR2 SQIVND (reference sequence). The V segment lost 5 bases and the J segment 1 base; nucleotides outside the gene matches: 10. The CDR3 loop is CASSRATGSGNTEAFF. In DNA, the CDR3 is TGTGCCAGTAGTCGGGCGACAGGGTCTGGGAACACTGAAGCTTTCTTT.

The chain uses TRBV11-2 and TRBJ2-7, with 7 bases aligning to TRBD1. Germline V lookup: CDR1 SGHAT, CDR2 FQNNGV. V trimming: 0 bases; J trimming: 3 bases; junction bases outside the gene matches: 11. The CDR3 is made up of 17 amino acids. The CDR3 loop is CASSLDWRGDRDYEQYF. The CDR3 nucleotides are TGTGCCAGCAGCTTAGATTGGAGAGGGGACAGAGACTACGAGCAGTACTTC.

The chain links TRBV2 to TRBJ1-2; a weak D match, TRBD1 (5 bases). The length of the CDR3 is 13 residues. Germline V CDR1 and CDR2: SNHLY, FYNNEI. Trimming took 4 bases from V and 3 from J, leaving 9 bases between them. CDR3 in amino acids: CASSVEGYYGYTF. CDR3 bases: TGTGCCAGCAGTGTCGAGGGGTACTATGGCTACACCTTC. The full variable domain, in which reference TRBV2 and TRBJ1-2 provide the parts outside the CDR3, is EPEVTQTPSHQVTQMGQEVILRCVPISNHLYFYWYRQILGQKVEFLVSFYNNEISEKSEIFDDQFSVERPDGSNFTLKIRSTKLEDSAMYFCASSVEGYYGYTFGSGTRLTVV.

This chain joins TRBV6-4 and TRBJ2-3; perhaps TRBD1 as D (6 bases). CDR1 and CDR2 (germline): MRHNA, SNTAGT. V was shortened by 3 bases and J by 0 bases, with 16 bases between the two germline ends. The CDR3 has 17 amino acids. CDR3 DNA: TGTGCCAGCAGTGAGGGGGCGTCCGACTCGAGCACAGATACGCAGTATTTT. This encodes CASSEGASDSSTDTQYF.

This rearrangement joins TRBV10-3 to TRBJ1-3; TRBD1 might be the D (5 bases). There are 13 residues in the CDR3. V was cut by 5 bases and J by 9 bases, with 14 bases left in between. CDR1 is ENHRY, CDR2 SYGVKD, per germline. The CDR3 sequence is CAISYRHGGTIYF. The CDR3 DNA sequence: TGTGCCATCAGTTACCGCCATGGGGGCACCATATATTTT.

This chain uses TRBV5-1 with TRBJ1-6, with 8 bases that match TRBD1. The germline gives CDR1 SGHRS, CDR2 YFSETQ. The CDR3 length is 19 residues. The J segment lost 2 bases and the V segment lost 5 bases, leaving 15 bases of the junction unmatched. The CDR3 bases are TGCGCCAGCAGGGGCGGACAGGGAACAGCTAGCGCCTATAATTCACCCCTCCACTTT. The encoded protein is CASRGGQGTASAYNSPLHF.

The chain couples TRBV27 to TRBJ2-7; 10 bases match TRBD2. The CDR3 is 13 residues long. V lost 6 bases and J lost 10; bases outside the gene matches: 9. Germline CDR1 reads MNHEY; CDR2 reads SMNVEV (reference sequence). CDR3 amino acids: CASRGVSGGPQYF. The CDR3 nucleotides are TGTGCCAGCAGGGGGGTTAGCGGGGGGCCCCAGTACTTC.

The chain recombines TRBV28 with TRBJ2-1; D unclear. CDR1 is MDHEN, CDR2 SYDVKM, per germline. V gave up 3 bases and J gave up 3 bases, with 9 bases separating them. The CDR3 sequence is 14 residues long. Here the CDR3 DNA reads TGTGCCAGCAGTTTCCCGGGTCACTACAATGAGCAGTTCTTC. Amino acids: CASSFPGHYNEQFF.

V gene TRBV9 combines with J gene TRBJ2-7, with TRBD2 matching over 8 bases. CDR1 SGDLS and CDR2 YYNGEE come from the germline V gene. Unmatched junction bases numbered 7, after V lost 4 bases and J lost 4 bases. The CDR3 contains 14 residues. The CDR3 DNA reads as TGTGCCAGCAGCCCCCGGCGGGGGGCATACGAGCAGTACTTC. It is translated as CASSPRRGAYEQYF.

The chain uses TRBV28 and TRBJ1-5; possibly TRBD1 for D (5 bases). The germline gives CDR1 MDHEN, CDR2 SYDVKM. V was cut by 7 bases and J by 5 bases, with 15 bases left in between. The CDR3 loop spans 14 amino acids. CDR3 residues: CASNQGERYQPQHF. The CDR3 DNA follows: TGTGCCAGCAACCAGGGTGAACGGTATCAGCCCCAGCATTTT.

This chain uses TRBV14 with TRBJ1-6; perhaps TRBD1 as D (5 bases). The length of the CDR3 is 15 residues. In germline, CDR1 is SGHDN, CDR2 FVKESK. V lost 4 bases and J 7 bases, leaving 14 bases between the germline ends. The CDR3 loop reads CASSPGRGVNSPLHF. Here the CDR3 DNA reads TGTGCCAGCAGCCCGGGGCGGGGTGTGAATTCACCCCTCCACTTT.

V is TRBV27 and J is TRBJ2-2, with 11 bases that match TRBD2. The CDR3 runs to 17 residues. V dropped 3 bases and J dropped 5; count of bases not matched to a gene: 8. CDR1 and CDR2 (germline): MNHEY, SMNVEV (reference sequence). CDR3 protein: CASSFNPGTSGTGELFF. Written as DNA, the CDR3 is TGTGCCAGCAGTTTCAACCCCGGGACTAGCGGAACCGGGGAGCTGTTTTTT.

The genes are TRBV19 and TRBJ2-3, with TRBD2 as a possible D gene (5 bases). The CDR3 contains 17 residues. The germline gives CDR1 LNHDA, CDR2 SQIVND (reference sequence). The V and J ends lost 0 bases and 0 bases respectively, with 13 bases between them. As DNA, the CDR3 is TGTGCCAGTAGTATAGATCAGAGCGGACCTAGCACAGATACGCAGTATTTT. It codes for CASSIDQSGPSTDTQYF.